Each of the 19 T cell receptor beta chains below was sequenced from the same sample in a study of blood T cell repertoires in COVID-19. The repertoire was sequenced with immunoSEQ multiplex PCR; TCRdb's copy has only in-frame clones and lacks some. The repertoire has about 300,000 clones, approximately 89% of them found once; the top ten carry less than 3%. The sample comprised PBMCs or T cells enriched from blood (not recorded which). The receptors derive from a woman between 45 and 60 years old who had been exposed to COVID-19.

The chain links TRBV28 to TRBJ1-5; D unresolved. The CDR3 covers 12 residues. The germline V and J ends were trimmed by 3 bases and 2 bases, with 2 bases remaining between them. CDR1 and CDR2 from the germline V gene are MDHEN and SYDVKM. CDR3 sequence: CASSFGNQPQHF. CDR3 in DNA: TGTGCCAGCAGTTTCGGCAATCAGCCCCAGCATTTT.

The rearrangement uses TRBV7-9 and TRBJ1-1; D perhaps matches TRBD1 (5 bases). The CDR3 is made up of 15 amino acids. Trimming shortened V by 1 base and J by 4 bases, and 13 bases separated the two germline ends. The germline V gene has CDR1 SEHNR and CDR2 FQNEAQ (reference sequence). The CDR3 protein is CASSLDVGRLTEAFF. The CDR3 bases are TGTGCCAGCAGCTTAGATGTGGGGCGACTCACTGAAGCTTTCTTT. The whole variable domain, remainder taken from reference TRBV7-9 and TRBJ1-1, is DTGVSQNPRHKITKRGQNVTFRCDPISEHNRLYWYRQTLGQGPEFLTYFQNEAQLEKSRLLSDRFSAERPKGSFSTLEIQRTEQGDSAMYLCASSLDVGRLTEAFFGQGTRLTVV.

This clone was seen ten or more times. This chain connects TRBV15 to TRBJ1-5; TRBD1 is a possible D gene (5 bases). From germline, CDR1 is LNHNV and CDR2 YYDKDF (reference sequence). This CDR3 is built from 15 residues. Trimming pared 0 bases from V and 6 bases from J, leaving 12 bases between. CDR3 amino acids: CATSRDRGIAQPQHF. In nucleotides, the CDR3 is TGTGCCACCAGCAGAGATAGGGGAATTGCTCAGCCCCAGCATTTT.

This clone was picked up one time. The rearrangement uses TRBV4-2 and TRBJ1-3, with D perhaps matching TRBD1 (5 bases). Trimming removed 2 bases at V and 4 bases at J, with 12 bases between. Germline CDR1 LGHNA, CDR2 YNFKEQ. The CDR3 spans 15 residues. DNA of the CDR3: TGTGCCAGCAGCCAAATCGGGGGGACGGGAAACACCATATATTTT. Its protein is CASSQIGGTGNTIYF.

The chain is built from TRBV18 and TRBJ2-1; TRBD1 might be the D (5 bases). Germline lookup yields CDR1 KGHSH and CDR2 LQKENI. V was trimmed by 1 base and J by 10 bases, leaving 11 bases between them. The CDR3 totals 13 residues. In DNA form, the CDR3 reads TGTGCCAGCTCACCACTGTTGGGGCGAGAGCAGTTCTTC. This gives the protein CASSPLLGREQFF.

V usage is TRBV5-1 and J usage is TRBJ1-1, with D perhaps matching TRBD1 (5 bases). The CDR3 length is 15 residues. Germline CDR1 and CDR2: SGHRS and YFSETQ. V was pared by 3 bases and J by 5 bases, with 17 bases between. The DNA of the CDR3 is TGCGCCAGCAGCTGGGGCGGGGCAATAGGGACTGAAGCTTTCTTT. It yields the protein CASSWGGAIGTEAFF.

V and J are TRBV20-1 and TRBJ1-1; D is uncertain. The germline V and J ends were trimmed by 3 bases and 0 bases, with 8 bases remaining between them. The CDR3 spans 13 residues. In germline, CDR1 is DFQATT, CDR2 SNEGSKA (reference sequence). CDR3 residues: CSASNSLNTEAFF. The DNA for the CDR3 is TGCAGTGCTAGTAACAGTTTGAACACTGAAGCTTTCTTT.

V gene TRBV7-2 combines with J gene TRBJ2-1; possibly TRBD1 for D (6 bases). The CDR3 contains 15 residues. Germline assignment: CDR1 SGHTA and CDR2 FQGNSA. Trimming left V 1 base short and J 2 bases short, with 9 bases between. CDR3 loop: CASSLGQETYNEQFF. The CDR3 nucleotides read TGTGCCAGCAGCTTAGGACAGGAGACCTACAATGAGCAGTTCTTC. The entire variable domain, with the rest obtained from reference TRBV7-2 and TRBJ2-1, is as follows: GAGVSQSPSNKVTEKGKDVELRCDPISGHTALYWYRQSLGQGLEFLIYFQGNSAPDKSGLPSDRFSAERTGGSVSTLTIQRTQQEDSAVYLCASSLGQETYNEQFFGPGTRLTVL.

The chain couples TRBV28 to TRBJ1-6, with D hard to call. CDR1 and CDR2 (germline): MDHEN, SYDVKM. The CDR3 runs 17 residues. V was clipped by 4 bases and J by 7 bases, with 20 bases between them. For the CDR3, the DNA is TGTGCCAGCAGTTCTTCCTACGGTGTCCGTCTGAATTCACCCCTCCACTTT. Its translation is CASSSSYGVRLNSPLHF.

V gene TRBV27 combines with J gene TRBJ1-4; tentative D call: TRBD1 (5 bases). V was clipped by 6 bases and J by 5 bases, with 13 bases between them. The germline gives CDR1 MNHEY, CDR2 SMNVEV (reference sequence). This CDR3 has 14 amino acids. This CDR3 reads CASSPTDWNEKLFF. CDR3 sequence (DNA): TGTGCCAGCAGCCCGACAGATTGGAATGAAAAACTGTTTTTT.

This chain joins TRBV18 and TRBJ1-1, with TRBD1 matching over 7 bases. Germline CDR1 and CDR2: KGHSH and LQKENI. This CDR3 comprises 13 residues. The J segment lost 7 bases and the V segment lost 6 bases, leaving 8 bases of the junction unmatched. Written as DNA, the CDR3 is TGTGCCAGCTCCCGCATTAGACAGGGTGAAGCTTTCTTT. This gives the protein CASSRIRQGEAFF.

The genes are TRBV27 and TRBJ1-6, with D unclear. Looked up from germline, CDR1 is MNHEY and CDR2 is SMNVEV (reference sequence). V shed 6 bases and J shed 0 bases, with 6 bases lying between them. The CDR3 length is 14 residues. This CDR3 reads CASRASSYNSPLHF. The CDR3 DNA is TGTGCCAGCAGGGCCAGCTCCTATAATTCACCCCTCCACTTT.

The chain combines TRBV27 with TRBJ1-2; the D gene is possibly TRBD1 (5 bases). Germline CDR1 is MNHEY and CDR2 is SMNVEV (reference sequence). This CDR3 region has 15 residues. With 4 bases removed from V and 3 bases from J, the gap between germline ends came to 15 bases. CDR3 loop: CASSWSASGDYGYTF. In nucleotides, the CDR3 is TGTGCCAGCAGTTGGTCCGCGTCGGGGGACTATGGCTACACCTTC.

V usage is TRBV4-2 and J usage is TRBJ2-2, with 12 bases lining up with TRBD2. Trimming at V came to 0 bases and at J to 2 bases, leaving 7 bases not matched to a gene. Germline V CDR1 and CDR2: LGHNA, YNFKEQ. This CDR3 has 19 residues. The CDR3 DNA reads as TGTGCCAGCAGCCAAGACCTACTAGCGGGGGGTCCTAACACCGGGGAGCTGTTTTTT. Encoded protein: CASSQDLLAGGPNTGELFF.

V gene TRBV5-4 combines with J gene TRBJ2-1, with 11 bases aligning to TRBD1. The ends lost 1 base at V and 7 bases at J; junction bases unmatched: 16. Germline lookup yields CDR1 SGHNT and CDR2 YYREEE (reference sequence). This CDR3 has 19 residues. CDR3 protein: CASSLSGFGRDRGRNEQFF. The CDR3 nucleotides are TGTGCCAGCAGCTTGTCTGGGTTTGGCCGGGACAGGGGGAGAAATGAGCAGTTCTTC.

This clone was recorded once. The chain combines TRBV4-1 with TRBJ2-3; D might be TRBD2 (5 bases). Germline V CDR1 and CDR2: MGHRA, YSYEKL. Trimming left V 0 bases short and J 2 bases short, with 15 bases between. CDR3 length equals 17 residues. The CDR3 sequence: CASSQDEAGGSTDTQYF. The CDR3 nucleotides are TGCGCCAGCAGCCAAGATGAGGCAGGAGGTTCCACAGATACGCAGTATTTT.

The chain joins TRBV27 to TRBJ2-3, with 11 bases matching TRBD2. V was clipped by 3 bases and J by 0 bases; unmatched bases: 5. CDR1 is MNHEY, CDR2 SMNVEV, per germline (reference sequence). This CDR3 spans 17 amino acids. The CDR3 region has the DNA TGTGCCAGCAGTTTCTCCGGGACTAGCGGAAGCACAGATACGCAGTATTTT. Translated: CASSFSGTSGSTDTQYF.

As DNA, the CDR3 is TGTGCCAGCAGGAGCGACAGGGCCTACACTGAAGCTTTCTTT. It specifies CASRSDRAYTEAFF. This chain links TRBV28 with TRBJ1-1, with 7 positions matching TRBD1. Germline-derived CDR1 and CDR2 are MDHEN and SYDVKM. There are 14 residues in the CDR3. Trimming took 6 bases from V and 3 from J; bases not matched to a gene: 7.

This CDR3 is CASRLQGFHEQYF. The DNA of the CDR3 is TGTGCCAGCAGGCTACAGGGTTTCCACGAGCAGTACTTC. The chain combines TRBV28 with TRBJ2-7, with a tentative D call TRBD1 (6 bases). CDR3 length equals 13 residues. Deletions cut 6 bases from V and 5 bases from J, with 14 bases between. Germline CDR1 reads MDHEN; CDR2 reads SYDVKM.